A selection of T cell receptor beta chains follows, all from one sample in a study of T cell responses to AZD1222 COVID-19 vaccine. Assay: immunoSEQ multiplex PCR; the TCRdb copy retains only in-frame clones and omits some. The repertoire consists of roughly 180,000 clones, with roughly 91% occurring once and the leading ten covering approximately 0.98%. This material consisted of peripheral blood, taken 28 days after the second dose of the MenACWY control vaccine. These TCRs come from an adult who received the MenACWY meningococcal vaccine as a control. Each CDR3 is given with its conserved first and last residue. The D gene is left open where the match is weak. Where a row states a size, it is once, few, many or the class of an expanded clone; other rows omit it.

D gene,V gene,J gene,clone size,CDR3 protein,CDR3 DNA
TRBD2,TRBV5-1,TRBJ2-5,once,CASSAGLAGLETQYF,TGCGCCAGCAGCGCTGGACTAGCGGGGCTCGAGACCCAGTACTTC
-,TRBV5-6,TRBJ2-4,-,CASSLRLAKNIQYF,TGTGCCAGCAGCTTGCGGCTAGCCAAAAACATTCAGTACTTC
-,TRBV6-7,TRBJ2-7,-,CAATGFYEQYF,TGTGCCGCTACAGGGTTTTACGAGCAGTACTTC
-,TRBV5-1,TRBJ1-6,once,CASSLAGTGNSPLHF,TGCGCCAGCAGCTTGGCCGGGACGGGGAATTCACCCCTCCACTTT
-,TRBV4-1,TRBJ1-1,once,CASSQEYQKAFF,TGCGCCAGCAGCCAAGAGTACCAGAAAGCTTTCTTT
TRBD2,TRBV4-2,TRBJ2-3,once,CASSQVSGGRTDTQYF,TGTGCCAGCAGCCAAGTTAGCGGGGGGCGCACAGATACGCAGTATTTT
-,TRBV18,TRBJ2-7,-,CASSPGGGYEQYF,TGTGCCAGCTCACCGGGGGGTGGCTACGAGCAGTACTTC
-,TRBV3-1/TRBV3-2,TRBJ1-2,-,CASSQVGGLYGYTF,TGTGCCAGCAGCCAAGTAGGTGGACTCTATGGCTACACCTTC
TRBD2,TRBV6-5,TRBJ2-3,once,CASSYSRAGGADTQYF,TGTGCCAGCAGTTATTCAAGGGCGGGGGGGGCAGATACGCAGTATTTT
TRBD2,TRBV6-1,TRBJ2-5,-,CASSAPLAGYWETQYF,TGTGCCAGCAGTGCGCCCTTAGCGGGGTACTGGGAGACCCAGTACTTC
-,TRBV7-6,TRBJ2-2,-,CASSTASGLNTGELFF,TGTGCCAGCAGCACCGCGAGTGGGCTGAACACCGGGGAGCTGTTTTTT
-,TRBV30,TRBJ1-4,-,CAWSAGSNEKLFF,TGTGCCTGGAGTGCAGGCAGTAATGAAAAACTGTTTTTT
-,TRBV5-1,TRBJ2-5,-,CASSLMRQGGQETQYF,TGCGCCAGCAGCCTAATGAGACAGGGAGGACAAGAGACCCAGTACTTC
-,TRBV6-5,TRBJ1-5,-,CASSYSRGSNQPQHF,TGTGCCAGCAGTTACTCCAGGGGTAGCAATCAGCCCCAGCATTTT
-,TRBV6-5,TRBJ1-6,-,CASSTWRNSPLHF,TGTGCCAGCAGCACCTGGCGCAATTCACCCCTCCACTTT
TRBD1,TRBV6-6,TRBJ1-2,-,CASSLGQSGYTF,TGTGCCAGCAGTCTGGGACAGAGTGGCTACACCTTC
TRBD1,TRBV7-2,TRBJ1-4,once,CASRKDRDNEKLFF,TGTGCCAGCAGGAAAGACAGGGATAATGAAAAACTGTTTTTT
TRBD1,TRBV19,TRBJ1-2,-,CASSIRGRGGYTF,TGTGCCAGTAGTATCAGGGGGCGCGGAGGCTACACCTTC
TRBD1,TRBV7-9,TRBJ1-2,-,CASTPDRVGGYTF,TGTGCCAGCACCCCCGACAGGGTCGGCGGCTACACCTTC
-,TRBV19,TRBJ2-3,-,CASSNAGSTDTQYF,TGTGCCAGTAGTAATGCAGGGAGCACAGATACGCAGTATTTT
-,TRBV6-6,TRBJ2-1,few,CASSYEASSYNEQFF,TGTGCCAGCAGTTACGAGGCCAGCTCCTACAATGAGCAGTTCTTC
-,TRBV6-1,TRBJ1-1,-,CASSDTAQGGTEAFF,TGTGCCAGCAGTGATACCGCACAGGGTGGGACTGAAGCTTTCTTT
-,TRBV6-5,TRBJ1-4,-,CASSYGQGGGEKLFF,TGTGCCAGCAGTTACGGGCAGGGTGGGGGTGAAAAACTGTTTTTT
TRBD2,TRBV6-2/TRBV6-3,TRBJ2-2,-,CASSYAGEGTGELFF,TGTGCCAGCAGTTACGCGGGGGAGGGCACCGGGGAGCTGTTTTTT